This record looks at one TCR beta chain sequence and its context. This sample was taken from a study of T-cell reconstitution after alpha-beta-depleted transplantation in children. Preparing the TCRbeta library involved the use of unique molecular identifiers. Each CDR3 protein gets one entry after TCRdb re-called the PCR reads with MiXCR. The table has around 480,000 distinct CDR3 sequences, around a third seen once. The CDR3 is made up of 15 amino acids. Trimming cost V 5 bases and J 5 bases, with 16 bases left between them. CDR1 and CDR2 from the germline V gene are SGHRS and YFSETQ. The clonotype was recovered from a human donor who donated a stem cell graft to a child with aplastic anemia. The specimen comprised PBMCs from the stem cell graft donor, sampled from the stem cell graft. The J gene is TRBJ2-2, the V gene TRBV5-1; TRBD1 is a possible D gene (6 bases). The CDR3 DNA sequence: TGCGCCAGCAGATCCGTCAGGGGAGAGACCGGGGAGCTGTTTTTT. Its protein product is CASRSVRGETGELFF.